The rows below give T cell receptor beta chains drawn from one sample of a study of blood T cell repertoires in COVID-19. Assay: immunoSEQ multiplex PCR; the TCRdb copy retains only in-frame clones and omits some. This repertoire shows 200,000 to 250,000 clones, roughly 89% found once; its top ten account for approximately 15%. The source material was PBMCs or T cells enriched from blood (not recorded which). The receptors were sampled from a man aged 25 to 40 who had been exposed to COVID-19. CDR3s leave out the opening cysteine and the closing phenylalanine or tryptophan.

V: TRBV5-4
J: TRBJ2-1
CDR3: ASSGQGNNEQF

V: TRBV5-1
J: TRBJ1-2
CDR3: ASKWSGDRDGYT

V: TRBV14
J: TRBJ2-7
CDR3: ASRDQGGEQY

V: TRBV5-1
J: TRBJ2-2
CDR3: ASRGGEAGLF

V: TRBV11-1
J: TRBJ1-2
CDR3: ASSFLGGRSNYGYT

V: TRBV3-1/TRBV3-2
J: TRBJ2-5
CDR3: ASSHRLPKETQY

V: TRBV18
J: TRBJ2-3
CDR3: ASSPPGTDTQY

V: TRBV6-1
J: TRBJ1-2
CDR3: ASSDFRQDRYGYT

V: TRBV27
J: TRBJ1-6
CDR3: ASRYRDGNSPLH

V: TRBV5-4
J: TRBJ2-3
CDR3: ASSLMVAGGVADTQY

V: TRBV2
J: TRBJ2-2
CDR3: ASSAFVYASTGELF

V: TRBV10-3
J: TRBJ2-3
CDR3: AISESGGADTQY

V: TRBV4-1
J: TRBJ2-1
CDR3: ASSPSGQGADEQF

V: TRBV10-3
J: TRBJ2-7
CDR3: AMGTGTYEQY

V: TRBV19
J: TRBJ2-3
CDR3: ASSIAGDRGTDTQY

V: TRBV18
J: TRBJ2-1
CDR3: ASSPRAQGGRNEQF

V: TRBV4-1
J: TRBJ1-2
CDR3: ASSQGQGVYGYT

V: TRBV3-1/TRBV3-2
J: TRBJ2-1
CDR3: ASSQVGGGFDEQF

V: TRBV9
J: TRBJ2-2
CDR3: ASSQRPGTSGGRNTGELF

V: TRBV6-5
J: TRBJ1-6
CDR3: ASTQGQASPLH

V: TRBV14
J: TRBJ1-3
CDR3: ASSPYRGGSSGNTIY

V: TRBV18
J: TRBJ1-2
CDR3: ASSQGAGVRYT

V: TRBV18
J: TRBJ2-6
CDR3: ASSLFQAGAYSGANVLT

V: TRBV29-1
J: TRBJ1-2
CDR3: SGLRTAETGYGYT

V: TRBV6-4
J: TRBJ2-3
CDR3: ASSDEPGQGGDTQY

V: TRBV12-3/TRBV12-4
J: TRBJ2-3
CDR3: ASSYRDTQY

V: TRBV30
J: TRBJ1-4
CDR3: GADDNEKLF

V: TRBV4-1
J: TRBJ2-3
CDR3: ASSQPSGTGGNRDTQY

V: TRBV19
J: TRBJ1-5
CDR3: ASSIEEGVGNQPQH

V: TRBV7-9
J: TRBJ2-3
CDR3: ASSPQPDRGDRRTQY

V: TRBV3-1/TRBV3-2
J: TRBJ2-1
CDR3: ASSQDYSGNEQF

V: TRBV19
J: TRBJ1-2
CDR3: ASSIARGGLSGYT

V: TRBV4-3
J: TRBJ2-1
CDR3: ASSQETGGPNEQF

V: TRBV27
J: TRBJ1-1
CDR3: ASSLSLRVGTEAF

V: TRBV19
J: TRBJ1-1
CDR3: ASSTVGGDTEAF

V: TRBV7-3
J: TRBJ1-1
CDR3: ASSSSLRGAGTEAF

V: TRBV3-1/TRBV3-2
J: TRBJ1-1
CDR3: ASRLAGVAF

V: TRBV30
J: TRBJ1-6
CDR3: AWDLTANSPLH

V: TRBV7-2
J: TRBJ2-7
CDR3: ASSGGGTRYEQY

V: TRBV6-5
J: TRBJ1-2
CDR3: ASSLRDRTDGYT

V: TRBV11-2
J: TRBJ2-2
CDR3: ASSRIGPGGNGELF

V: TRBV3-1/TRBV3-2
J: TRBJ2-5
CDR3: ASSLRTDSQETQY

V: TRBV6-2/TRBV6-3
J: TRBJ1-5
CDR3: ASSYSLNQPQH

V: TRBV5-8
J: TRBJ2-5
CDR3: ASSTHPLFGGAVETQY

V: TRBV5-8
J: TRBJ1-2
CDR3: ASRRTGVDGYT

V: TRBV12-5
J: TRBJ1-6
CDR3: ASGFNNSPLH